This T cell receptor beta chain emerged from a study of a mutant IDH1 vaccine in newly diagnosed glioma. V lost 5 bases, J lost 0 bases, and 11 bases lay in between. The germline CDR1 and CDR2 sequences are MDHEN and SYDVKM. The CDR3 consists of 15 residues. Time point meaning: week 11, during vaccination. What each vaccine dose contained was 300 ug of mutant IDH1 20-mer peptide, accompanied by topical imiquimod. Using immunoSEQ multiplex PCR, the repertoire was profiled, and TCRdb retains in-frame clones only, with some absent. The sample lists 20,000 to 25,000 clones, roughly 70% occurring once. A word on this clone: What it binds is unknown.

The chain couples TRBV28 to TRBJ1-5; D unresolved. The receptor was derived from a man between 18 and 35 years old with glioma. Some clones in this sample may be carry-over from other donors' samples. Sequenced material: peripheral blood mononuclear cells (PBMCs), taken from a glioma patient whose treatment included an IDH1 peptide vaccine. CDR3 nucleotide sequence: TGTGCCAGCAGTAGTACAGCTTATAGCAATCAGCCCCAGCATTTT. Translated: CASSSTAYSNQPQHF.